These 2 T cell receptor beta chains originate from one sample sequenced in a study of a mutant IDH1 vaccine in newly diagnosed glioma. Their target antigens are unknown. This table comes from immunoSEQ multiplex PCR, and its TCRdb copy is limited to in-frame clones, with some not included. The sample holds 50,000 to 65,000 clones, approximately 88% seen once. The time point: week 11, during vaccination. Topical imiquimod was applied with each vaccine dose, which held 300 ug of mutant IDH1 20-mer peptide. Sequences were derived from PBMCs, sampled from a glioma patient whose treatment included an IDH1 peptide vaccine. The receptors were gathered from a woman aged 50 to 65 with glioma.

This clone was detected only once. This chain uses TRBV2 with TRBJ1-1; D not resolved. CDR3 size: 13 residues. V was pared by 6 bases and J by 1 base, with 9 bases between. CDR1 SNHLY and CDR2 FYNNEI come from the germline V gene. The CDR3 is CASSPRENTEAFF. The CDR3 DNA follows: TGTGCCAGCAGCCCCCGGGAGAACACTGAAGCTTTCTTT.

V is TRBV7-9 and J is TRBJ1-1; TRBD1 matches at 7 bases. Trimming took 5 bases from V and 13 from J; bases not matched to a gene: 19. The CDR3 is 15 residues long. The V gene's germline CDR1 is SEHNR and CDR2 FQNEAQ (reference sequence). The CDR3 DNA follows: TGTGCCAGCAGCGGGACAGTGGCTATGAACACTGAACTTTTCTTT. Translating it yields CASSGTVAMNTELFF.